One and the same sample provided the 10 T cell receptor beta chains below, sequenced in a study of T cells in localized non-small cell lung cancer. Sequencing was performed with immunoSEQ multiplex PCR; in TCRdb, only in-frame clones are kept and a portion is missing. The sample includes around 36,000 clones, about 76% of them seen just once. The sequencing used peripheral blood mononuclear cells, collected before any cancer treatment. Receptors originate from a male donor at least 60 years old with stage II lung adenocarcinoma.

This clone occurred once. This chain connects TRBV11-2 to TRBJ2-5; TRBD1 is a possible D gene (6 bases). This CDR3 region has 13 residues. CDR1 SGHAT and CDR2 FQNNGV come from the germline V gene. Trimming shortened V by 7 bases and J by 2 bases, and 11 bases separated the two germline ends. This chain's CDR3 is CASTPGQQETQYF. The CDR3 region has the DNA TGTGCCAGCACACCGGGACAACAAGAGACCCAGTACTTC. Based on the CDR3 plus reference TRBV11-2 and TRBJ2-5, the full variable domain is EAGVAQSPRYKIIEKRQSVAFWCNPISGHATLYWYQQILGQGPKLLIQFQNNGVVDDSQLPKDRFSAERLKGVDSTLKIQPAKLEDSAVYLCASTPGQQETQYFGPGTRLLVL.

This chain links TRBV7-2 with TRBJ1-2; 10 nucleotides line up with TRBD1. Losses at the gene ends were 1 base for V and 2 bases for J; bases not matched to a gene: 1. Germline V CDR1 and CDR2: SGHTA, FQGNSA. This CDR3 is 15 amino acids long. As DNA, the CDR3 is TGTGCCAGCAGCTTAGAGACAGGGGGCAACTATGGCTACACCTTC. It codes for CASSLETGGNYGYTF.

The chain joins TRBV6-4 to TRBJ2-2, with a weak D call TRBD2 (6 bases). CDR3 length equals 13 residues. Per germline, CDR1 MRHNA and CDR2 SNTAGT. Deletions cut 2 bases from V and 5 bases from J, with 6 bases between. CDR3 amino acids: CASSDGGTGELFF. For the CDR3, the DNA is TGTGCCAGCAGTGACGGGGGGACCGGGGAGCTGTTTTTT.

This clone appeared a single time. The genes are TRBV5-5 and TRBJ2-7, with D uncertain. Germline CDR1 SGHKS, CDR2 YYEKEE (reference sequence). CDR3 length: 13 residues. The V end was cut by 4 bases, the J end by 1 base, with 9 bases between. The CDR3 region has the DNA TGTGCCAGCAGCCCCTCGTTATCCTACGAGCAGTACTTC. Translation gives CASSPSLSYEQYF.

The CDR3 bases are TGTGCCAGCAGAACGACTAGCGGGCCCACTAATGAGCAGTTCTTC. Translating it yields CASRTTSGPTNEQFF. The chain links TRBV6-6 to TRBJ2-1; 10 positions agree with TRBD2. The CDR3 has 15 amino acids. Trimming removed 6 bases from V and 7 bases from J; junction bases left unmatched: 9. Germline lookup yields CDR1 MNHNY and CDR2 SVGAGI (reference sequence).

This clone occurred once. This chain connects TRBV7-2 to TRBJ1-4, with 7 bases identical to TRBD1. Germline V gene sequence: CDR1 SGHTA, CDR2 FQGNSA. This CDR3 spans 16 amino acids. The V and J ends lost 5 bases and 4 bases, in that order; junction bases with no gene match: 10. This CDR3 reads CASSARTRDSNEKLFF. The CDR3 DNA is TGTGCCAGCAGCGCCAGAACCCGGGACAGTAATGAAAAACTGTTTTTT. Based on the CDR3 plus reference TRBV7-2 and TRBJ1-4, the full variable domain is GAGVSQSPSNKVTEKGKDVELRCDPISGHTALYWYRQSLGQGLEFLIYFQGNSAPDKSGLPSDRFSAERTGGSVSTLTIQRTQQEDSAVYLCASSARTRDSNEKLFFGSGTQLSVL.

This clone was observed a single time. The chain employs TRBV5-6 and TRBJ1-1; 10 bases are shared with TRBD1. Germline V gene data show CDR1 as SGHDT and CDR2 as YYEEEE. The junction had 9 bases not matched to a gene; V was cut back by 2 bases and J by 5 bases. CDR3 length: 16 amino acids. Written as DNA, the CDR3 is TGTGCCAGCAGCTTACCGGGACAGGGGCGGGGGACTGAAGCTTTCTTT. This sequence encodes CASSLPGQGRGTEAFF.

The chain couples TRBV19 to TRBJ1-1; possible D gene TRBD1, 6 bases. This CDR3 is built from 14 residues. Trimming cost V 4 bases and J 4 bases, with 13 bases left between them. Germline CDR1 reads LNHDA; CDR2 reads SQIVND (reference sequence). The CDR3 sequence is CASSTGAGGTEAFF. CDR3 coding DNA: TGTGCCAGTAGTACAGGGGCCGGGGGCACTGAAGCTTTCTTT.

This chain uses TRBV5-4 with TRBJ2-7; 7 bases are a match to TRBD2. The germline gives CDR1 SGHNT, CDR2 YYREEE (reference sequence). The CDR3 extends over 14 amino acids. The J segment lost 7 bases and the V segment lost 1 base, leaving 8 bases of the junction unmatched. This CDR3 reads CASSLSLAAGEQYF. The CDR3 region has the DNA TGTGCCAGCAGCTTGTCCCTAGCGGCGGGAGAGCAGTACTTC.

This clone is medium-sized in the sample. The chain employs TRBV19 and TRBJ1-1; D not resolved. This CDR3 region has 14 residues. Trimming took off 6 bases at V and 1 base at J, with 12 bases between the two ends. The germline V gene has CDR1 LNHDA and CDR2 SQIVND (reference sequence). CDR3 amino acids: CASRRGRENTEAFF. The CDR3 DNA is TGTGCCAGTAGACGAGGAAGGGAGAACACTGAAGCTTTCTTT. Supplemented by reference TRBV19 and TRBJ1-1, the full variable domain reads DGGITQSPKYLFRKEGQNVTLSCEQNLNHDAMYWYRQDPGQGLRLIYYSQIVNDFQKGDIAEGYSVSREKKESFPLTVTSAQKNPTAFYLCASRRGRENTEAFFGQGTRLTVV.